The T cell receptor beta chain described here comes from a study of shared clonotypes between healthy human individuals. Notes on this clone: The same CDR3 is also encoded by other DNA sequences in this sample.

Naive-designated CD8 cells lacked CD45RO, were positively enriched for CCR7, and omitted terminally differentiated effector memory CD45RA+ cells. Study donors comprised healthy, HIV-negative adults devoid of recent acute infection or vaccination. The assay was immunoSEQ multiplex PCR, and TCRdb's table has in-frame clones only and misses some. In the table there are about 2.2 million clones, around 93% of which are singletons. The sequence was collected from a man younger than 35 in good health. Some clones in this sample may be carry-over from other donors' samples. The sample taken for sequencing was naive CD8+ T cells from PBMCs.

CDR3 loop: CASSYSEGTAYGYTF. Here the CDR3 DNA reads TGTGCCAGCAGTTACTCCGAGGGGACAGCCTATGGCTACACCTTC. This rearrangement joins TRBV6-5 to TRBJ1-2, with 7 positions matching TRBD1. The V gene end was trimmed by 0 bases and the J gene end by 4 bases; junction bases not matched to a gene: 5. This CDR3 contains 15 residues. Germline V gene data show CDR1 as MNHEY and CDR2 as SVGAGI.